The present TCR beta chain was sequenced within a study of T cells after yellow fever vaccination. Study background: For low cell numbers, libraries were made with SMART-Seq v4 Ultra Low Input. General study results and limits: A minor fraction of clonotypes spanned both CD4 and CD8 compartments.

V was trimmed by 4 bases and J by 0 bases, leaving 14 bases between them. The CDR3 runs 17 residues. Germline CDR1 KGHDR, CDR2 SFDVKD. Of note for this clonotype: Its matching antigen is unknown.

TCRdb re-called the 5' RACE reads with MiXCR, one entry per CDR3 protein. The sample comprises 60,000 to 95,000 distinct CDR3 sequences, around 7% of which are singletons, and over 25% rests with the top ten. This sequence originates from a man between 18 and 35 years old who received the YFV17D yellow fever vaccine. The sample consisted of CD8+ T cells sorted from PBMCs, taken 10 days after the first yellow fever vaccination. The chain recombines TRBV24-1 with TRBJ1-4, with TRBD1 as a possible D gene (6 bases). The CDR3 is CATSDDDRLTTNEKLFF. CDR3 in DNA: TGTGCCACCAGTGACGATGACAGGTTGACAACTAATGAAAAACTGTTTTTT.